This TCR beta chain was identified in a study of cytotoxic CD8 clonotypes in ibrutinib-treated CLL. Study context: Outcomes included approximately 25 partial and 2 complete responses; after median roughly 71 months, roughly 14 stayed remitted and about 12 progressed.

The V gene lost 1 base and the J gene lost 3 bases, with 16 bases spanning the gap. This CDR3 contains 16 residues. CDR1 and CDR2 (germline): SGHRS, YFSETQ. The count of this clone is one. Antigen unknown. This table comes from immunoSEQ multiplex PCR, and its TCRdb copy is limited to in-frame clones, with some not included. The profile covers about 160,000 clones, with around 80% appearing a single time and around 4.5% taken by the ten largest. The source of roughly 2 micrograms of genomic DNA for TCR beta libraries was cryopreserved PBMCs. General study findings and limits: Public clonotypes occurred uncommonly; on treatment, they contracted or remained stable.

The TCR comes from a human donor with chronic lymphocytic leukemia. This specimen was PBMCs, taken after 24 months of ibrutinib treatment. This chain uses TRBV5-1 with TRBJ1-2; D is uncertain. CDR3 coding DNA: TGCGCCAGCAGCTTGTTGGCAGGCCAAGGAGACTATGGCTACACCTTC. This translates into CASSLLAGQGDYGYTF.